These 4 T cell receptor beta chains originate from one sample sequenced in a study of blood T cell repertoires in COVID-19. TCRdb's copy holds only in-frame clones and misses some; the assay was immunoSEQ multiplex PCR. This sample carries roughly 300,000 clones, 89% of them seen once, and the ten largest clones take about 6%. Source material: peripheral blood. These receptors all come from a young man who had recovered from COVID-19.

This clone showed up just once. CDR3 DNA: TGTGCCAGCAGCTTTGAGTCCTCTGGAAACACCATATATTTT. Translated: CASSFESSGNTIYF. The chain carries TRBV5-6 and TRBJ1-3; no definite D call. V was clipped by 2 bases and J by 0 bases, with 6 bases between them. The V gene's germline CDR1 is SGHDT and CDR2 YYEEEE. The CDR3 runs 14 residues.

V gene TRBV18 combines with J gene TRBJ1-1; D possibly corresponds to TRBD1 (5 bases). The CDR3 is 13 amino acids. Trimming removed 2 bases from V and 7 bases from J, with 11 bases in between. Germline values: CDR1 KGHSH, CDR2 LQKENI. CDR3 nucleotides: TGTGCCAGCTCACCAGGGGCGGAACTTGAAGCTTTCTTT. Residues: CASSPGAELEAFF.

CDR3: CASSWSGQASYNEQFF. In nucleotides, the CDR3 is TGTGCCAGCAGTTGGTCGGGACAGGCCTCCTACAATGAGCAGTTCTTC. The chain recombines TRBV27 with TRBJ2-1; 8 positions match TRBD1. J was trimmed by 0 bases and V by 4 bases; bases with no gene match: 5. The CDR3 runs 16 residues. The germline V gene encodes CDR1 MNHEY and CDR2 SMNVEV (reference sequence).

The chain is built from TRBV6-1 and TRBJ2-2, with D possibly TRBD2 on 5 matching bases. In germline, CDR1 is MNHNS, CDR2 SASEGT. Between the trimmed V and J ends, which lost 2 bases and 2 bases, there was a span of 6 bases. CDR3 size: 14 residues. CDR3 protein: CASSERTNTGELFF. The DNA for the CDR3 is TGTGCCAGCAGTGAAAGGACTAACACCGGGGAGCTGTTTTTT.